A single sample is the source of the 5 T cell receptor beta chains below, sequenced in a study of cytomegalovirus exposure and HLA in healthy donors. Amplification used 60 Vbeta primers and 13 Jbeta primers. Here immunoSEQ multiplex PCR was the method, and the copy in TCRdb shows in-frame clones only, minus some. The data hold just over 150,000 clones, with less than 85% observed a single time. Sequenced input: PBMCs. These receptors were collected from a woman in her fifties or sixties in good health and CMV-seropositive.

V is TRBV2 and J is TRBJ2-3, with D perhaps TRBD2 (5 bases). Germline V gives CDR1 SNHLY, CDR2 FYNNEI. Trimming took off 6 bases at V and 2 bases at J, with 6 bases between the two ends. The CDR3 contains 12 residues. CDR3 nucleotide sequence: TGTGCCAGCAGGACTACCACAGATACGCAGTATTTT. Translation gives CASRTTTDTQYF.

The chain is built from TRBV19 and TRBJ1-4; D remains ambiguous. Germline assignment: CDR1 LNHDA and CDR2 SQIVND (reference sequence). The CDR3 runs to 14 residues. Trimming took 2 bases from V and 8 from J, leaving 12 bases between them. CDR3 sequence: CASSISTSEEKLFF. The CDR3 nucleotides are TGTGCCAGTAGTATATCGACTTCCGAAGAAAAACTGTTTTTT.

The rearrangement joins TRBV2 to TRBJ2-7; TRBD2 matches at 7 bases. The CDR3 sequence is 14 residues long. Trimming took 6 bases from V and 5 from J; bases not matched to a gene: 10. CDR1 and CDR2 (germline): SNHLY, FYNNEI. The CDR3 bases are TGTGCCAGCAGATTTACTAGCGCTAAGGACGAGCAGTACTTC. Translated, it gives CASRFTSAKDEQYF.

This clone occurred a few times. J is TRBJ1-2 and V is TRBV14; D might be TRBD1 (6 bases). The V end lost 0 bases, the J end lost 3 bases, and 8 bases lay between the germline ends. CDR1 SGHDN and CDR2 FVKESK come from the germline V gene. CDR3 length equals 14 residues. The CDR3 here is CASSQDGQHYGYTF. The CDR3 DNA reads as TGTGCCAGCAGCCAAGATGGACAGCACTATGGCTACACCTTC.

The chain combines TRBV29-1 with TRBJ1-2, with D perhaps TRBD1 (5 bases). The CDR3 runs to 12 residues. V was shortened by 7 bases and J by 10 bases, with 19 bases between the two germline ends. Germline CDR1 reads SQVTM; CDR2 reads ANQGSEA. CDR3 sequence: CSASGGSLAYTF. The CDR3 DNA reads as TGCAGCGCTTCGGGGGGAAGTTTAGCCTACACCTTC.